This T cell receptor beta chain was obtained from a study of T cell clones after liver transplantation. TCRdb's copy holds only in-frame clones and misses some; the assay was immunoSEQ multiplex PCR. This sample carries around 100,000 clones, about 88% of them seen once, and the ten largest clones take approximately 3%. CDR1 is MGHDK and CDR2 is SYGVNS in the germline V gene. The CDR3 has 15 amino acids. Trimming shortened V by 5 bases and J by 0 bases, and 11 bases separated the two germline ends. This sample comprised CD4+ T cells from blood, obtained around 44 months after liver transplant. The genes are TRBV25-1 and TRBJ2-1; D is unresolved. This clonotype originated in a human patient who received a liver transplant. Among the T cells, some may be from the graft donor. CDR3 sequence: CASSKAASSYNEQFF. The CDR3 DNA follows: TGTGCCAGCAGTAAAGCCGCGAGCTCCTACAATGAGCAGTTCTTC.